This TCR beta chain stems from a study of blood T cell repertoires in COVID-19 (TCRdb year 2020). Background for the entire study: Samples covering the acute and convalescent phases of COVID-19 were provided by collaborators in the United States, Italy and Spain. The material from the prospective study consisted of cDNA or gDNA derived from T cells, B-cell-depleted T cells, or PBMCs. The dataset comprised deeply sampled blood TCRbeta repertoires from subjects exposed to, actively infected with, or recovered from COVID-19. The repertoires were released in a freely available public database intended as a resource for research on the immune response to SARS-CoV-2. The samples were drawn from two sources: the first 160 participants of the ongoing ImmuneRACE study, and 1,200 or so subjects contributed by 6 global collaborators. The sample metadata nearly always contained a de-identified subject ID, COVID-19 status, age in years and sex. Where available, HLA class I and class II types were obtained from metadata supplied by the sample provider rather than from assay-based typing. Broad study findings and their caveats: Clinical and demographic metadata were provided uncurated, with the amount varying by source and participant.

On this clone itself: Its antigen remains unidentified. Nothing much larger sits one base from this clone, and base qualities are not available.

Collaborating institutions collected whole blood in K2EDTA tubes following their own protocols. For TCRbeta analysis, collaborators shipped samples as frozen whole blood, isolated PBMCs, or DNA extracted from either of those sample types. The immunoSEQ Assay, a bias-controlled multiplex PCR, was used to amplify TCRbeta CDR3 regions from genomic DNA. As for the authors' bioinformatics: Within the assay, amplification of reference gene primers was used to estimate how many nucleated cells each sample contained. To quantify the absolute abundance of each unique TCRbeta CDR3 rearrangement, sequence reads were collapsed and filtered. For each sample, productive Simpson clonality was calculated by taking the square root of Simpson's diversity index across productive rearrangements. TCRdb stores this immuneACCESS table with in-frame sequences only. Part of the clones is absent; in the studies checked, under half of the shortfall reflects unresolved V genes, and no reason is known for the rest. The DNA was the basis for D and trimming; V, J and clone size are from that table. The sample profile shows around 110,000 clones; approximately 90% of them were found once. The ten largest clones represent approximately 1.9% of the sample.

Trimming removed 8 bases from V and 7 bases from J, leaving 14 bases between the germline ends. The germline V gene sets CDR1 to SGHVS and CDR2 to FQNEAQ. Including cysteine and phenylalanine, the CDR3 has 13 amino acids. Just the 39-base CDR3 DNA is kept, in frame starting at base 1. The sample was peripheral blood. The sequence derives from a human donor with active COVID-19. The donor label of this sample is uncertain. The chain uses TRBV7-8 and TRBJ1-4; TRBD1 might be the D gene, on 5 matching bases. The CDR3 here reads CASSDTWGEKLFF. The nucleotide sequence is TGTGCCAGCTCGGACACCTGGGGTGAAAAACTGTTTTTT. Extended through the reference TRBV7-8 and TRBJ1-4 proteins, this CDR3 yields the full variable domain: GAGVSQSPRYKVAKRGQDVALRCDPISGHVSLFWYQQALGQGPEFLTYFQNEAQLDKSGLPSDRFFAERPEGSVSTLKIQRTQQEDSAVYLCASSDTWGEKLFFGSGTQLSVL.